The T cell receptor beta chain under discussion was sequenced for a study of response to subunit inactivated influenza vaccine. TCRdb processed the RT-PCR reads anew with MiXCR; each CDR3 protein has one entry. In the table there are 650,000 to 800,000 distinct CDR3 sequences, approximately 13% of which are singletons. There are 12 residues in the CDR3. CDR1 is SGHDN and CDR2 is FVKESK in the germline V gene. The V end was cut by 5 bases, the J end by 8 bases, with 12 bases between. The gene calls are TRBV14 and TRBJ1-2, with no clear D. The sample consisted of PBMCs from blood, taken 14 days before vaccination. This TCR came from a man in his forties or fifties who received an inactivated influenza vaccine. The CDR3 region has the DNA TGTGCCAGCAGCTCAGCTTACTCCGGCTACACCTTC. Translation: CASSSAYSGYTF.